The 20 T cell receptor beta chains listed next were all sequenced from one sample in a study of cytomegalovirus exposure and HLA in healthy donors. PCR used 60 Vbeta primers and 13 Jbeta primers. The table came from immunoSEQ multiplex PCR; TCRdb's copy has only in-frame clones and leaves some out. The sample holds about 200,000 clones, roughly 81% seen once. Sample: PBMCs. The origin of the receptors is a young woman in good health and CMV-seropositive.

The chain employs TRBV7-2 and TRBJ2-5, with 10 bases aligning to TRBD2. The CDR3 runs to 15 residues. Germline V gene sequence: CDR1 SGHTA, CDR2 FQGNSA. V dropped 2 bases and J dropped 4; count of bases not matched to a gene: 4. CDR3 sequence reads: CASSLTSGTGETQYF. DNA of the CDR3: TGTGCCAGCAGCTTAACTAGCGGGACGGGAGAGACCCAGTACTTC.

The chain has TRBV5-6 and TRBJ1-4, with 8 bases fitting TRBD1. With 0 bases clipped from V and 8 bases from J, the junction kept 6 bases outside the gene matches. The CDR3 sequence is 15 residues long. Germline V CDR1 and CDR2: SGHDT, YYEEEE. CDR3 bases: TGTGCCAGCAGCTTGGCCGGGACAGGATGGGAAAAACTGTTTTTT. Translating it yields CASSLAGTGWEKLFF.

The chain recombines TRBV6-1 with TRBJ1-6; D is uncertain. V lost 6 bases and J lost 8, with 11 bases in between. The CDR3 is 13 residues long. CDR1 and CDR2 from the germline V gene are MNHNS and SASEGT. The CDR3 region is CASRLNEDSPLHF. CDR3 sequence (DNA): TGTGCCAGCAGACTTAACGAGGATTCACCCCTCCACTTT.

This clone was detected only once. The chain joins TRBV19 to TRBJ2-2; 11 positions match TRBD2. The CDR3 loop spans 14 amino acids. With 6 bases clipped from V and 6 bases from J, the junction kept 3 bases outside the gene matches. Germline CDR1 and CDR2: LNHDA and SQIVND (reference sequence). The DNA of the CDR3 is TGTGCCAGTAGGTCGGGACTAGCGGCCGGGGAGCTGTTTTTT. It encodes CASRSGLAAGELFF. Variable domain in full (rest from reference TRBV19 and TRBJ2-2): DGGITQSPKYLFRKEGQNVTLSCEQNLNHDAMYWYRQDPGQGLRLIYYSQIVNDFQKGDIAEGYSVSREKKESFPLTVTSAQKNPTAFYLCASRSGLAAGELFFGEGSRLTVL.

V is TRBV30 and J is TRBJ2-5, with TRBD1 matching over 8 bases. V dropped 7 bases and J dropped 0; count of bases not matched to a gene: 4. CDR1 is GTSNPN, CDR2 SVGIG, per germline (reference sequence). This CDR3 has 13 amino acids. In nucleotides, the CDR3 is TGTGCCTTACAGGGGGGCAACCAAGAGACCCAGTACTTC. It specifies CALQGGNQETQYF. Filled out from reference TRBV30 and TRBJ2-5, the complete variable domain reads SQTIHQWPATLVQPVGSPLSLECTVEGTSNPNLYWYRQAAGRGLQLLFYSVGIGQISSEVPQNLSASRPQDRQFILSSKKLLLSDSGFYLCALQGGNQETQYFGPGTRLLVL.

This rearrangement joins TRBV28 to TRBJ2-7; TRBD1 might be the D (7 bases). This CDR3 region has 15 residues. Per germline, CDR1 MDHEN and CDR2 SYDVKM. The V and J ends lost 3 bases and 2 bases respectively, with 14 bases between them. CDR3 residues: CASSFAGQRPYEQYF. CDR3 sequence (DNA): TGTGCCAGCAGTTTCGCGGGACAGCGTCCCTACGAGCAGTACTTC.

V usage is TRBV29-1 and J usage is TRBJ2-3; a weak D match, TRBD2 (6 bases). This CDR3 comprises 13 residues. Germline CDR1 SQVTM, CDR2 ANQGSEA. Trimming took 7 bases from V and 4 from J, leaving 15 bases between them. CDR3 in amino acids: CSADLALADTQYF. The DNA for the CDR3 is TGCAGCGCCGATCTAGCGTTGGCAGATACGCAGTATTTT.

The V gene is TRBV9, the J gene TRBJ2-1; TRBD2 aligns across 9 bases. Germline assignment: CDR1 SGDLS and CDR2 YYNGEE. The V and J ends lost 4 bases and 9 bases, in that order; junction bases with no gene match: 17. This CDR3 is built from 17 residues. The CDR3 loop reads CASSLTGQRGVGGEQFF. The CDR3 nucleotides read TGTGCCAGCAGCCTCACAGGTCAGCGGGGGGTTGGTGGTGAGCAGTTCTTC.

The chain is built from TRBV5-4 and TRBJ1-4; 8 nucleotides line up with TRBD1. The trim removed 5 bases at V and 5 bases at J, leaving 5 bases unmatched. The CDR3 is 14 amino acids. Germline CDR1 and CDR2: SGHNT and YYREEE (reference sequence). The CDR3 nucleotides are TGTGCCAGCAGTAGACAGGGGACGAATGAAAAACTGTTTTTT. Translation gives CASSRQGTNEKLFF. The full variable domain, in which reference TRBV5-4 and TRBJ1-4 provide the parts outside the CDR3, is ETGVTQSPTHLIKTRGQQVTLRCSSQSGHNTVSWYQQALGQGPQFIFQYYREEENGRGNFPPRFSGLQFPNYSSELNVNALELDDSALYLCASSRQGTNEKLFFGSGTQLSVL.

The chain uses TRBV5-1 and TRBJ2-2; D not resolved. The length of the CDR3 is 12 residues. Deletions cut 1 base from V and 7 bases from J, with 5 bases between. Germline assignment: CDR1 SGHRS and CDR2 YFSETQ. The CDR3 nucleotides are TGCGCCAGCAGCTTGAATCTCGGGGAGCTGTTTTTT. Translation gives CASSLNLGELFF.

Written as DNA, the CDR3 is TGTGCCTGGAGTCCTGACTATGGCTACACCTTC. Translated: CAWSPDYGYTF. The gene calls are TRBV30 and TRBJ1-2; no clear D. Trimming cost V 2 bases and J 3 bases, with 4 bases left between them. Germline V gene lookup returns CDR1 GTSNPN and CDR2 SVGIG (reference sequence). The CDR3 runs 11 residues.

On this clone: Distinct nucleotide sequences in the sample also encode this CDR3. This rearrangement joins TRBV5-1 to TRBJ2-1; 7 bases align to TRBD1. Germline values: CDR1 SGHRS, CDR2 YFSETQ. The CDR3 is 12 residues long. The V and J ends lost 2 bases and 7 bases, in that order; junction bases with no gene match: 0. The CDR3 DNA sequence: TGCGCCAGCAGCTTACAGGGGAATGAGCAGTTCTTC. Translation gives CASSLQGNEQFF.

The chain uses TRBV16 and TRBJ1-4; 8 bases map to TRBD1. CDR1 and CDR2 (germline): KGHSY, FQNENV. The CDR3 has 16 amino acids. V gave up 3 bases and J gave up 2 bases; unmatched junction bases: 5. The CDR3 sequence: CASSQRQGRTNEKLFF. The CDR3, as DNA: TGTGCCAGCAGCCAGCGACAGGGGCGGACTAATGAAAAACTGTTTTTT.

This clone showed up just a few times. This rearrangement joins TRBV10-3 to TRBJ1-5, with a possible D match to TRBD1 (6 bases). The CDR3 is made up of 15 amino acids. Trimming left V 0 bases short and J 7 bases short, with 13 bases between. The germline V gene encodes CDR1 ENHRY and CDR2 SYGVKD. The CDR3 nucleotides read TGTGCCATCAGTGAGTCGAGTCAGGGGAACCAGCCCCAGCATTTT. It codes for CAISESSQGNQPQHF.

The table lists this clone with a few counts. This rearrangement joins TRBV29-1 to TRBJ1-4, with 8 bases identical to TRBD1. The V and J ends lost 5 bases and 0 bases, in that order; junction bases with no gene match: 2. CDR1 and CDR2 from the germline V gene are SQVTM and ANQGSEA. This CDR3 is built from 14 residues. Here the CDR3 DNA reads TGCAGCGTTATGACAGGGGCAACTAATGAAAAACTGTTTTTT. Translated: CSVMTGATNEKLFF.

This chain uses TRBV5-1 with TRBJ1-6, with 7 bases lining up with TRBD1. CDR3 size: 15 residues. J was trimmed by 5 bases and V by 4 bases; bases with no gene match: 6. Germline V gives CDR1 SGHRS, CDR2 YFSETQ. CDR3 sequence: CASSILDRDNSPLHF. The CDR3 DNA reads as TGCGCCAGCAGCATACTAGACAGGGATAATTCACCCCTCCACTTT.

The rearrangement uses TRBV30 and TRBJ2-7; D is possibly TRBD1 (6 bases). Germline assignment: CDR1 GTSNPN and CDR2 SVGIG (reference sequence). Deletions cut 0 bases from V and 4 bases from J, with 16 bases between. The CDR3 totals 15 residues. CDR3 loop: CAWSVGTGNTYEQYF. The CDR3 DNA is TGTGCCTGGAGTGTCGGAACAGGGAACACGTACGAGCAGTACTTC.

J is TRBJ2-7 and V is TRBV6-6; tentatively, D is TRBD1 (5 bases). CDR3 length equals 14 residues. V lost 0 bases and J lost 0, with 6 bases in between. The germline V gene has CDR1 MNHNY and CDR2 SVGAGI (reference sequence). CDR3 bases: TGTGCCAGCAGTTACTCGACAGCCTCCTACGAGCAGTACTTC. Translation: CASSYSTASYEQYF.

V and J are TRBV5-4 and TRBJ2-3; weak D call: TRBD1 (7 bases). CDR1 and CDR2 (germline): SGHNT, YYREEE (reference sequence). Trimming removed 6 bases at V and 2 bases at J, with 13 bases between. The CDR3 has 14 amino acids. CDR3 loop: CASKRQGLTDTQYF. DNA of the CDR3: TGTGCCAGCAAAAGACAGGGACTCACAGATACGCAGTATTTT.

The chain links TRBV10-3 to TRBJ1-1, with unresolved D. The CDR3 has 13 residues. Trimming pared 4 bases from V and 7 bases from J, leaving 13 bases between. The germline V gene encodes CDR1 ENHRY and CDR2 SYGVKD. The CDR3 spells CAISAQQSREAFF. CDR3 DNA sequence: TGTGCCATCAGTGCACAGCAGTCCCGTGAAGCTTTCTTT.